The clone carrying this T cell receptor (beta chain) was counted between two and nine times. Its matching antigen is unknown. This CDR3 is built from 13 residues. V was trimmed by 8 bases and J by 2 bases, leaving 12 bases between them. Germline V lookup: CDR1 LNHNV, CDR2 YYDKDF (reference sequence). In TCRdb, the 5' RACE reads were re-called with MiXCR into one record per CDR3 protein. The table has hundreds of thousands of distinct CDR3 sequences, around a tenth seen once. This specimen comes from a study of T cells after yellow fever vaccination. About the research overall: When fractions had low cell numbers, they were prepared with SMART-Seq v4 Ultra Low Input. Whole-study findings and limits: A small share of clonotypes appeared in both CD4 and CD8 compartments.

The V and J genes are TRBV15 and TRBJ2-5; weak D call: TRBD1 (6 bases). This TCR was sampled from a man younger than 35 who received the YFV17D yellow fever vaccine. The source material was PBMCs, sampled on the day of the first yellow fever vaccination. The CDR3 nucleotides are TGTGCCACCGCGGTCCAGGGGCAAGAGACCCAGTACTTC. This translates into CATAVQGQETQYF.